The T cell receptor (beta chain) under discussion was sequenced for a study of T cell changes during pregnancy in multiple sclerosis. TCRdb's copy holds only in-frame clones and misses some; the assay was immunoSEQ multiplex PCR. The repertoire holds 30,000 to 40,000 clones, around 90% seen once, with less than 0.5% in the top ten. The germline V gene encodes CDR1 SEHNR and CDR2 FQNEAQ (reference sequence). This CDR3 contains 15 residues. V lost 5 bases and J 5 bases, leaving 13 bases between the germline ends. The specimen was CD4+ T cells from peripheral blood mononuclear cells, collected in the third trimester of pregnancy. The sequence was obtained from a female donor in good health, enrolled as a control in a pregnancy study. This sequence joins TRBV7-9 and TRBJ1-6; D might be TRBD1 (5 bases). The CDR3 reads CASSVTVQNNSPLHF. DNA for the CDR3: TGTGCCAGCAGCGTGACAGTCCAAAATAATTCACCCCTCCACTTT.